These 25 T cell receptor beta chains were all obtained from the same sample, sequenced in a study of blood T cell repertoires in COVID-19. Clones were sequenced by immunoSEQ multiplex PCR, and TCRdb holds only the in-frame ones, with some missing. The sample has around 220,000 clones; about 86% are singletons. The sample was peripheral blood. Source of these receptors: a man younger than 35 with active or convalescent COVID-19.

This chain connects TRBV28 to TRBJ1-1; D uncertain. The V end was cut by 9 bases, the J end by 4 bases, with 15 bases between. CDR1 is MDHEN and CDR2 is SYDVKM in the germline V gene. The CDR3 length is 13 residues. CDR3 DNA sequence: TGTGCCAGTAGCGAGGTTGCCTCCACTGAAGCTTTCTTT. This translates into CASSEVASTEAFF.

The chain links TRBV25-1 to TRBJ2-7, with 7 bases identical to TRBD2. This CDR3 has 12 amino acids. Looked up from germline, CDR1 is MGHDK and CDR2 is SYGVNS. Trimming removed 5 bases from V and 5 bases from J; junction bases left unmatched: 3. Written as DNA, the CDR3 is TGTGCCAGCAGTAACCTAGCGGACGAGCAGTACTTC. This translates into CASSNLADEQYF.

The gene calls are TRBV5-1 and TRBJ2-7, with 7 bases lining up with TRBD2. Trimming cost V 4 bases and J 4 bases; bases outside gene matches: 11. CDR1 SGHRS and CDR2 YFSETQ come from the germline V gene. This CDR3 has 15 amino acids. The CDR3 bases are TGCGCCAGCAGCGAAGCCGGGACTACCTTATACGAGCAGTACTTC. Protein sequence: CASSEAGTTLYEQYF.

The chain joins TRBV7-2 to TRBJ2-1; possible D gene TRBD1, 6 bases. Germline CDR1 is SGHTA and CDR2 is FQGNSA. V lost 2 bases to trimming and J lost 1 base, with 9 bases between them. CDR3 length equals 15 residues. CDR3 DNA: TGTGCCAGCAGCTTACAGGGGAGATCCTACAATGAGCAGTTCTTC. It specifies CASSLQGRSYNEQFF. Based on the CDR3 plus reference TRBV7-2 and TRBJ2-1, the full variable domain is GAGVSQSPSNKVTEKGKDVELRCDPISGHTALYWYRQSLGQGLEFLIYFQGNSAPDKSGLPSDRFSAERTGGSVSTLTIQRTQQEDSAVYLCASSLQGRSYNEQFFGPGTRLTVL.

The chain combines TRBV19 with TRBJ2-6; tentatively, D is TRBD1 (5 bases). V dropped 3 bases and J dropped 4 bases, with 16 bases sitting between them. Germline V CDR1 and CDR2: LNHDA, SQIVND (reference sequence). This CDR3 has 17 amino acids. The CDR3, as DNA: TGTGCCAGTAGTATCCAGGGAAGGGGTGTGGGGGCCAACGTCCTGACTTTC. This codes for CASSIQGRGVGANVLTF. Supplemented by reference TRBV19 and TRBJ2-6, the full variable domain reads DGGITQSPKYLFRKEGQNVTLSCEQNLNHDAMYWYRQDPGQGLRLIYYSQIVNDFQKGDIAEGYSVSREKKESFPLTVTSAQKNPTAFYLCASSIQGRGVGANVLTFGAGSRLTVL.

The chain's CDR3 is CAWSVLGQLNEKLFF. The CDR3 region has the DNA TGTGCCTGGAGTGTACTTGGGCAGCTTAATGAAAAACTGTTTTTT. V is TRBV30 and J is TRBJ1-4; no clear D. V was trimmed by 0 bases and J by 4 bases, leaving 12 bases between them. The CDR3 spans 15 residues. Germline V gives CDR1 GTSNPN, CDR2 SVGIG (reference sequence).

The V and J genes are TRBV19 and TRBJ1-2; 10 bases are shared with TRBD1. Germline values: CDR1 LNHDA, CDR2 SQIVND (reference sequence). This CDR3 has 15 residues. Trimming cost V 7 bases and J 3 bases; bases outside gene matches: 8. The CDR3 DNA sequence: TGTGCCAGTAACTTTAGGGACAGGGGCTACTATGGCTACACCTTC. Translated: CASNFRDRGYYGYTF.

The CDR3 sequence: CASSVSPGTAFTHNYGYTF. CDR3 nucleotides: TGTGCCAGCAGCGTCTCCCCCGGGACAGCCTTTACCCATAACTATGGCTACACCTTC. The rearrangement links TRBV9 to TRBJ1-2; 7 nucleotides agree with TRBD1. Trimming took 2 bases from V and 1 from J; bases not matched to a gene: 17. Germline V gene data show CDR1 as SGDLS and CDR2 as YYNGEE. The CDR3 loop spans 19 amino acids.

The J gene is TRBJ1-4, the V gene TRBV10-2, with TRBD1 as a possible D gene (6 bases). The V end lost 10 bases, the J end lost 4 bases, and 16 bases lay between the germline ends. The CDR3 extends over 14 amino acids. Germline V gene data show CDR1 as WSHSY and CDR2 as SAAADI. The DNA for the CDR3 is TGCGCCACCCCTGGACGCAGGGGTAATGAAAAACTGTTTTTT. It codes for CATPGRRGNEKLFF.

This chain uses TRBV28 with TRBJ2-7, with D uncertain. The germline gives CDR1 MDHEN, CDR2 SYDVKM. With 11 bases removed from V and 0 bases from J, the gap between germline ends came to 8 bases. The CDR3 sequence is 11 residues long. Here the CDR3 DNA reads TGTGCCCACGGTCCCTCCTACGAGCAGTACTTC. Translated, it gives CAHGPSYEQYF.

The CDR3 DNA is TGTGCCAGCAGCTTAACAACAGGGGTGGGAAACACCATATATTTT. Translation gives CASSLTTGVGNTIYF. The chain joins TRBV5-4 to TRBJ1-3, with TRBD1 matching 7 bases. The CDR3 extends over 15 amino acids. V lost 2 bases and J lost 4; bases outside the gene matches: 6. The V gene's germline CDR1 is SGHNT and CDR2 YYREEE (reference sequence).

The CDR3: CAIKLAENTEAFF. The DNA of the CDR3 is TGTGCCATCAAGCTCGCGGAGAACACTGAAGCTTTCTTT. The chain recombines TRBV10-3 with TRBJ1-1; D call uncertain. V was shortened by 7 bases and J by 1 base, with 10 bases between the two germline ends. The CDR3 totals 13 residues. Per the germline V gene, CDR1 is ENHRY and CDR2 is SYGVKD.

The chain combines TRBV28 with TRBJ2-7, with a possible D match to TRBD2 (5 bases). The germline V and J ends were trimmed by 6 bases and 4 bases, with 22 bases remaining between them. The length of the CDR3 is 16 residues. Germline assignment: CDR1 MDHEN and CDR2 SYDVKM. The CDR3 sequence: CASRTLRGSLRYEQYF. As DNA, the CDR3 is TGTGCCAGCAGGACCCTTCGTGGGAGCCTTAGATACGAGCAGTACTTC.

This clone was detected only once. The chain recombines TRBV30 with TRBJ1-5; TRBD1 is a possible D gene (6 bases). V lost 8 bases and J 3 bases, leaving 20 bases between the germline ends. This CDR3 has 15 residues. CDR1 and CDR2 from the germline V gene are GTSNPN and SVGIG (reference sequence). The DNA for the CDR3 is TGTGCCATGAAACAGGGAACTGGTCCCAATCAGCCCCAGCATTTT. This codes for CAMKQGTGPNQPQHF.

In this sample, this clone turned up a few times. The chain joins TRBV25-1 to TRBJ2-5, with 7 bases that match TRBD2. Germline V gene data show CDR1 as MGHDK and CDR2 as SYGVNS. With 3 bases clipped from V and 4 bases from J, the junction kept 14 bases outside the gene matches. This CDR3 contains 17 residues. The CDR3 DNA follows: TGTGCCAGCAGTGACCCCCCAGGAACTAGCGTGGGAGAGACCCAGTACTTC. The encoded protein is CASSDPPGTSVGETQYF.

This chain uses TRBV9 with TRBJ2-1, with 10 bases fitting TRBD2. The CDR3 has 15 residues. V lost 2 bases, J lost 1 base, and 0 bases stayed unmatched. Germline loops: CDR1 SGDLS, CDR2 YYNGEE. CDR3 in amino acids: CASSVTSGSYNEQFF. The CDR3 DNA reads TGTGCCAGCAGCGTGACTAGCGGGTCCTACAATGAGCAGTTCTTC.

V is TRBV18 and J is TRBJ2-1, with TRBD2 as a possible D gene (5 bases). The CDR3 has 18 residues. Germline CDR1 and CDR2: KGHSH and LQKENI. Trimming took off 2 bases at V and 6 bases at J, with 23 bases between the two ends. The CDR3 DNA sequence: TGTGCCAGCTCACCAGTCGTGGTAGCTTTTGATAGCGTCAATGAGCAGTTCTTC. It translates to CASSPVVVAFDSVNEQFF.

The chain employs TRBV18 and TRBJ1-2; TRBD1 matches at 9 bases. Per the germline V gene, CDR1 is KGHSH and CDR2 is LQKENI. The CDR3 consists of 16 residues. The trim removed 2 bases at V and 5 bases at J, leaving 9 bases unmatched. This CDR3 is CASSPNAPGQGYGYTF. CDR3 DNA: TGTGCCAGCTCACCAAATGCCCCGGGACAGGGATATGGCTACACCTTC.

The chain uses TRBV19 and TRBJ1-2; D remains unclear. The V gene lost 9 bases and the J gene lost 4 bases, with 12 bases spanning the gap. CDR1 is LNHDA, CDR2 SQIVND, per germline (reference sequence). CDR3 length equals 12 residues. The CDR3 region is CASQQRPYGYTF. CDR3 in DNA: TGTGCCAGCCAACAGAGACCCTATGGCTACACCTTC.

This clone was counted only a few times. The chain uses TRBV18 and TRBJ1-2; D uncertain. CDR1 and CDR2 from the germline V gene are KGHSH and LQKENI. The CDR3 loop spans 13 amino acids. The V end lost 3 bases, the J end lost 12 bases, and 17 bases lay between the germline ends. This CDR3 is CASSPGRFRDNTF. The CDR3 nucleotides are TGTGCCAGCTCACCTGGCAGGTTTCGAGACAACACCTTC.

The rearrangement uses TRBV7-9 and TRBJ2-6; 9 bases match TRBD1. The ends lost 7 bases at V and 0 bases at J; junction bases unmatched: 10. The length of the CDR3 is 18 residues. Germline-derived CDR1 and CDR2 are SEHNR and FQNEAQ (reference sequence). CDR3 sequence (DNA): TGTGCCAGCACCCCACCCGGGACAGGGAACTCTGGGGCCAACGTCCTGACTTTC. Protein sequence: CASTPPGTGNSGANVLTF.

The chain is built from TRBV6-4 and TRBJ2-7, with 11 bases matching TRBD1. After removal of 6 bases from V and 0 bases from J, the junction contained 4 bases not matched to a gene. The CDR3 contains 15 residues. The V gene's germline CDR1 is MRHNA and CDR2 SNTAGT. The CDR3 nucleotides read TGTGCCAGCAGCCGGACAGGGGGCTACTCCTACGAGCAGTACTTC. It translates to CASSRTGGYSYEQYF.

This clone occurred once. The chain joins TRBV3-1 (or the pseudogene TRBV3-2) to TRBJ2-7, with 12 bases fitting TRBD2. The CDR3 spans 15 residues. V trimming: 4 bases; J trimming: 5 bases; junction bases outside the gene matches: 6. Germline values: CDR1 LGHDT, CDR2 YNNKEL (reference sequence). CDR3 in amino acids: CASSPTSGSNDEQYF. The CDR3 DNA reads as TGTGCCAGCAGCCCGACTAGCGGGAGCAACGACGAGCAGTACTTC.

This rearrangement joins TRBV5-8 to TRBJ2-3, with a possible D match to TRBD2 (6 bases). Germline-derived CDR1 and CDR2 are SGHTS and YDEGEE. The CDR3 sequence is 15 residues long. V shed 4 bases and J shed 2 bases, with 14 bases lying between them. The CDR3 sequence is CASSRGLRYTDTQYF. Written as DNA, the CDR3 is TGTGCCAGCAGCCGCGGACTAAGGTACACAGATACGCAGTATTTT.

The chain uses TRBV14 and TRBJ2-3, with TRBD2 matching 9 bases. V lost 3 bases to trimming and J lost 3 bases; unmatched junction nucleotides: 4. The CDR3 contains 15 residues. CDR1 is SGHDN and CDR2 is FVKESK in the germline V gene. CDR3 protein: CASSQREGWTDTQYF. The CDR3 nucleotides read TGTGCCAGCAGCCAGCGGGAGGGGTGGACAGATACGCAGTATTTT.